This T cell receptor beta chain was sequenced in a study of cytomegalovirus exposure and HLA in healthy donors. General study points: A later analysis linked 15,000 to 20,000 TCR beta sequences to HLA alleles at 0.05 false discovery rate.

Germline CDR1 and CDR2: MNHEY and SMNVEV (reference sequence). CDR3 length equals 14 residues. V lost 2 bases, J lost 2 bases, and 10 bases lay in between. In regard to this clone: Its antigen remains unidentified.

Both 60 Vbeta primers and 13 Jbeta primers went into the PCR. Clones were read by immunoSEQ multiplex PCR, and TCRdb kept only the in-frame ones, dropping some. The sample table sets out about 72,000 clones. The receptor was isolated from a woman aged 40 to 50 in good health and CMV-seropositive. The chain joins TRBV27 to TRBJ2-7, with D possibly being TRBD1 (5 bases). Material for sequencing was PBMCs. The CDR3 protein is CASSLIQGPYEQYF. In nucleotides, the CDR3 is TGTGCCAGCAGTTTAATCCAGGGTCCCTACGAGCAGTACTTC.